The 21 T cell receptor beta chains below come from one sample, sequenced in a study of lymphopenia after photon versus proton radiotherapy. The repertoire was sequenced with immunoSEQ multiplex PCR; TCRdb's copy has only in-frame clones and lacks some. The top ten hold roughly 2.3% of the sample, which has around 70,000 clones, under 95% seen once. The sample in question was peripheral blood, obtained from a patient treated with photon-based radiotherapy. Receptors were obtained from a woman aged 40-49 years with cholangiocarcinoma.

The V call is TRBV29-1, the J call TRBJ2-1; 16 positions agree with TRBD2. This CDR3 spans 19 amino acids. V was pared by 4 bases and J by 2 bases, with 11 bases of the junction left unmatched. Germline V gene lookup returns CDR1 SQVTM and CDR2 ANQGSEA. The CDR3 loop is CSVVGAGTSGGAPYNEQFF. The CDR3 DNA follows: TGCAGCGTTGTAGGAGCCGGGACTAGCGGGGGGGCGCCCTACAATGAGCAGTTCTTC.

The chain uses TRBV11-2 and TRBJ2-2; D is ambiguous. Between the trimmed V and J ends, which lost 1 base and 2 bases, there was a span of 8 bases. CDR1 and CDR2 (germline): SGHAT, FQNNGV. This CDR3 is 15 amino acids long. Here the CDR3 reads CASSLGTRNTGELFF. DNA for the CDR3: TGTGCCAGCAGCTTAGGCACCCGAAACACCGGGGAGCTGTTTTTT. The variable domain in full, completed from reference TRBV11-2 and TRBJ2-2, reads EAGVAQSPRYKIIEKRQSVAFWCNPISGHATLYWYQQILGQGPKLLIQFQNNGVVDDSQLPKDRFSAERLKGVDSTLKIQPAKLEDSAVYLCASSLGTRNTGELFFGEGSRLTVL.

V usage is TRBV6-1 and J usage is TRBJ1-2, with 10 bases that match TRBD1. Per the germline V gene, CDR1 is MNHNS and CDR2 is SASEGT. J gave up 4 bases and V 7 bases, and 6 bases lay outside the gene matches. The CDR3 runs 14 residues. The CDR3 nucleotides read TGTGCCAGCACCCTGGACAGGGGGGCCTATGGCTACACCTTC. This encodes CASTLDRGAYGYTF.

V usage is TRBV6-5 and J usage is TRBJ2-2; D could derive from TRBD1 or TRBD2 (5 bases each). This CDR3 has 14 amino acids. Germline V gene sequence: CDR1 MNHEY, CDR2 SVGAGI. Between the trimmed V and J ends, which lost 6 bases and 5 bases, there was a span of 13 bases. CDR3 nucleotides: TGTGCCAGCAGCCATGGGGACGGGACCGGGGAGCTGTTTTTT. This encodes CASSHGDGTGELFF.

The chain uses TRBV6-6 and TRBJ2-1; D gene ambiguous. Trimming cost V 2 bases and J 5 bases, with 13 bases left between them. CDR1 is MNHNY, CDR2 SVGAGI, per germline (reference sequence). There are 15 residues in the CDR3. The CDR3 DNA sequence: TGTGCCAGCAGTTACAAGTTGGCTGGCCACAATGAGCAGTTCTTC. Translation: CASSYKLAGHNEQFF.

The chain has TRBV7-9 and TRBJ1-3; no firm D call. This CDR3 is 14 amino acids long. Per the germline V gene, CDR1 is SEHNR and CDR2 is FQNEAQ (reference sequence). V was cut by 0 bases and J by 4 bases, with 7 bases left in between. CDR3: CASSLASGGNTIYF. The CDR3 DNA reads TGTGCCAGCAGCTTAGCGTCCGGAGGAAACACCATATATTTT.

The chain recombines TRBV29-1 with TRBJ1-1, with TRBD1 as a possible D gene (6 bases). There are 13 residues in the CDR3. Germline V gene data show CDR1 as SQVTM and CDR2 as ANQGSEA. Trimming pared 3 bases from V and 4 bases from J, leaving 12 bases between. The DNA of the CDR3 is TGCAGCGTTGAGGACAGTGGGGGCACTGAAGCTTTCTTT. Its translation is CSVEDSGGTEAFF.

The rearrangement links TRBV18 to TRBJ2-7, with TRBD2 matching 8 bases. Germline trimming cut 6 bases from V and 2 bases from J; bases unmatched to any gene: 9. The CDR3 is made up of 15 amino acids. CDR1 and CDR2 (germline): KGHSH, LQKENI. The CDR3 DNA follows: TGTGCCAGCTCCGCGGGAGGTCCATCCCCCTACGAGCAGTACTTC. It encodes CASSAGGPSPYEQYF.

The rearrangement uses TRBV6-5 and TRBJ2-3, with TRBD2 matching over 10 bases. Looked up from germline, CDR1 is MNHEY and CDR2 is SVGAGI. V lost 4 bases to trimming and J lost 3 bases; unmatched junction nucleotides: 4. This CDR3 is 15 amino acids long. As DNA, the CDR3 is TGTGCCAGCAGTTCGGGACTAGCGAGAACAGATACGCAGTATTTT. Translated: CASSSGLARTDTQYF.

The chain couples TRBV6-1 to TRBJ1-1, with D hard to call. V gave up 7 bases and J gave up 3 bases, with 12 bases separating them. The CDR3 loop spans 13 amino acids. In germline, CDR1 is MNHNS, CDR2 SASEGT. In nucleotides, the CDR3 is TGTGCCAGCATGAGGGTCCAAGACACTGAAGCTTTCTTT. This codes for CASMRVQDTEAFF.

The chain recombines TRBV18 with TRBJ1-5; tentatively, D is TRBD1 (5 bases). Per the germline V gene, CDR1 is KGHSH and CDR2 is LQKENI. This CDR3 has 16 amino acids. Trimming removed 0 bases from V and 2 bases from J, with 11 bases in between. This CDR3 is CASSPPIGEGNQPQHF. The CDR3 nucleotides are TGTGCCAGCTCACCACCGATAGGGGAAGGCAATCAGCCCCAGCATTTT.

This chain links TRBV6-5 with TRBJ2-1; 11 nucleotides line up with TRBD2. From germline, CDR1 is MNHEY and CDR2 SVGAGI. V lost 6 bases to trimming and J lost 4 bases; unmatched junction nucleotides: 5. The CDR3 spans 15 residues. CDR3 loop: CASSRTSGPYNEQFF. CDR3 coding DNA: TGTGCCAGCAGCCGGACTAGCGGGCCTTACAATGAGCAGTTCTTC.

V is TRBV27 and J is TRBJ1-2; D ambiguous. Between the trimmed V and J ends, which lost 9 bases and 4 bases, there was a span of 12 bases. Germline V gene data show CDR1 as MNHEY and CDR2 as SMNVEV (reference sequence). The CDR3 contains 12 residues. The CDR3 sequence is CASRTVGYGYTF. CDR3 DNA sequence: TGTGCCAGTCGGACGGTCGGCTATGGCTACACCTTC.

V is TRBV2 and J is TRBJ2-7; tentatively, D is TRBD2 (5 bases). The CDR3 has 12 amino acids. V was trimmed by 2 bases and J by 4 bases, leaving 6 bases between them. CDR1 is SNHLY and CDR2 is FYNNEI in the germline V gene. In DNA form, the CDR3 reads TGTGCCAGCAGTGAACGGGGTTACGAGCAGTACTTC. Translated, it gives CASSERGYEQYF. The full variable domain, completed using reference TRBV2 and TRBJ2-7, is EPEVTQTPSHQVTQMGQEVILRCVPISNHLYFYWYRQILGQKVEFLVSFYNNEISEKSEIFDDQFSVERPDGSNFTLKIRSTKLEDSAMYFCASSERGYEQYFGPGTRLTVT.

Here the CDR3 DNA reads TGTGCCAGCAGCTTGATTTCTGGCTATGGCTACACCTTC. Amino acid sequence: CASSLISGYGYTF. V and J are TRBV5-6 and TRBJ1-2; D unresolved. The germline CDR1 and CDR2 sequences are SGHDT and YYEEEE. Trimming removed 1 base at V and 4 bases at J, with 8 bases between. CDR3 length equals 13 residues.

The CDR3 is CASSLDTYSYEQYF. DNA for the CDR3: TGCGCCAGCAGCTTGGACACCTACTCCTACGAGCAGTACTTC. The chain couples TRBV5-1 to TRBJ2-7, with unresolved D. CDR1 and CDR2 (germline): SGHRS, YFSETQ. The CDR3 extends over 14 amino acids. V was trimmed by 0 bases and J by 0 bases, leaving 7 bases between them.

The chain has TRBV28 and TRBJ1-1; TRBD1 agrees at 7 bases. Germline V gives CDR1 MDHEN, CDR2 SYDVKM. CDR3 length equals 13 residues. The V gene end was trimmed by 5 bases and the J gene end by 4 bases; junction bases not matched to a gene: 4. The CDR3 DNA reads as TGTGCCAGCAGTCCGCCAGGGGGCACTGAAGCTTTCTTT. Translated: CASSPPGGTEAFF.

This clone was seen a handful of times. The CDR3 sequence: CASSRRLNTEAFF. The CDR3 nucleotides are TGTGCCAGTAGCCGGCGCTTGAACACTGAAGCTTTCTTT. The rearrangement joins TRBV19 to TRBJ1-1, with no clear D. In germline, CDR1 is LNHDA, CDR2 SQIVND (reference sequence). The CDR3 covers 13 residues. Trimming cost V 6 bases and J 0 bases, with 8 bases left between them.

CDR3 loop: CASSTGDRPGYEQFF. In DNA form, the CDR3 reads TGTGCCAGCAGCACCGGGGACCGCCCCGGCTATGAGCAGTTCTTC. The rearrangement joins TRBV5-4 to TRBJ2-1; either TRBD1 or TRBD2 may fit D (5 bases each). Germline V gene data show CDR1 as SGHNT and CDR2 as YYREEE (reference sequence). The CDR3 totals 15 residues. V was trimmed by 4 bases and J by 8 bases, leaving 19 bases between them. Full variable domain (rest looked up from reference TRBV5-4 and TRBJ2-1): ETGVTQSPTHLIKTRGQQVTLRCSSQSGHNTVSWYQQALGQGPQFIFQYYREEENGRGNFPPRFSGLQFPNYSSELNVNALELDDSALYLCASSTGDRPGYEQFFGPGTRLTVL.

This chain joins TRBV11-3 and TRBJ1-1; 11 nucleotides match TRBD1. Losses at the gene ends were 3 bases for V and 1 base for J; bases not matched to a gene: 10. Germline V gene data show CDR1 as SGHNT and CDR2 as YENEEA. The CDR3 loop spans 18 amino acids. CDR3 DNA sequence: TGTGCCAGCAGCTTGGGCCAGGGACAGGGGGGACAGAACACTGAAGCTTTCTTT. Its translation: CASSLGQGQGGQNTEAFF. Looking up the rest from reference TRBV11-3 and TRBJ1-1 gives the full variable domain: EAGVVQSPRYKIIEKKQPVAFWCNPISGHNTLYWYLQNLGQGPELLIRYENEEAVDDSQLPKDRFSAERLKGVDSTLKIQPAELGDSAVYLCASSLGQGQGGQNTEAFFGQGTRLTVV.

This clone was seen a few times. The genes are TRBV23-1 and TRBJ1-2; 7 bases match TRBD1. TRBV23-1 counts as an open reading frame of uncertain function. After removal of 2 bases from V and 2 bases from J, the junction contained 8 bases not matched to a gene. The CDR3 length is 16 residues. CDR3 nucleotides: TGCGCCAGCAGTCAAGTCGACAGGGCAGTCAACTATGGCTACACCTTC. Translation gives CASSQVDRAVNYGYTF.